The source of this TCR beta chain is a study of Ad26.COV2.S vaccination and SARS-CoV-2 variants. Looking at the study overall: Enrollment placed the donor in the COV1001 Ad26.COV2.S trial arm. General study findings and limits: Comparability of non-spike TCR breadth was observed across vaccine and placebo recipients. TCR breadth and depth estimates may have understated total T cell responses.

Produced via immunoSEQ multiplex PCR; TCRdb's table is partial and in-frame only. Of fewer than 400,000 clones in the sample, around 85% were seen once. Regarding this clone: Its specificity is unknown.

Treatment specified: 15 to 20 received Ad26.COV2.S at low or high dose, single or two shots; several received placebo; per-sample allocation not given. After the first vaccine or placebo injection, samples were drawn on day 63. An Ad26 vector carrying the Wuhan-strain SARS-CoV-2 spike served as the vaccine. The germline gives CDR1 SNHLY, CDR2 FYNNEI. V lost 3 bases to trimming and J lost 6 bases; unmatched junction nucleotides: 10. The CDR3 loop spans 16 amino acids. The chain employs TRBV2 and TRBJ2-3; 9 nucleotides match TRBD1. Specimen: peripheral blood, collected in a trial of Ad26.COV2.S vaccine versus placebo. This TCR derives from a person between 18 and 65 years old who received the Ad26.COV2.S COVID-19 vaccine or a placebo. The CDR3 DNA sequence: TGTGCCAGCAGTGATTCCAGGACAGGGGATGGGGATACGCAGTATTTT. Its protein is CASSDSRTGDGDTQYF.